This T cell receptor beta chain was recorded in a study of STAT5B mutations in CD4+ large granular lymphocyte leukemia. The table came from immunoSEQ multiplex PCR; TCRdb's copy has only in-frame clones and leaves some out. Of roughly 40,000 clones listed, roughly 79% are singletons. Trimming shortened V by 5 bases and J by 5 bases, and 13 bases separated the two germline ends. Germline V gene sequence: CDR1 MNHEY, CDR2 SMNVEV (reference sequence). The CDR3 runs 14 residues. Note on this clone: Its antigen is currently unknown.

Healthy controls were blood donor buffy coats. Regarding the study as a whole: Without putative leukemic clones, patient CD4-sorted repertoires remained more clonal than healthy CD4+ repertoires. Top patient clones used TRBV06 genes more often: 8/27 versus 2/35 in controls.

The V gene is TRBV27, the J gene TRBJ1-5; the D gene is possibly TRBD1 (5 bases). The specimen sequenced was CD4+ T cells from blood buffy coats. The TCR sequence derives from a human donor in good health. CDR3 nucleotides: TGTGCCAGCAGTCCCTCGGGACCTCATCAGCCCCAGCATTTT. It translates to CASSPSGPHQPQHF.